Below, one T cell receptor (beta chain) is given with its context. These data originate in a study of blood T cell repertoires in COVID-19. Sequencing used immunoSEQ multiplex PCR; TCRdb keeps in-frame clones, though not all of them. The data contain about 210,000 clones, around 82% of them singletons. Trimming took off 1 base at V and 8 bases at J, with 20 bases between the two ends. This CDR3 has 16 amino acids. Germline loops: CDR1 SQVTM, CDR2 ANQGSEA. The sample was peripheral blood. This sequence was found in a woman aged 70-85 years with acute or convalescent COVID-19. The V and J genes are TRBV29-1 and TRBJ1-4, with a possible D match to TRBD1 (5 bases). DNA of the CDR3: TGCAGCGTTGAAGGGGCCCAGGCAGGGATGGAGGAAAAACTGTTTTTT. Translated, it gives CSVEGAQAGMEEKLFF.